This T cell receptor beta chain was identified during a study of control samples from healthy donors and cancer patients. Germline CDR1 MNHEY, CDR2 SMNVEV (reference sequence). The germline V and J ends were trimmed by 0 bases and 10 bases, with 16 bases remaining between them. This CDR3 comprises 16 residues. Clones were read by immunoSEQ multiplex PCR, and TCRdb kept only the in-frame ones, dropping some. The sample records fewer than 200,000 clones, approximately 94% being singletons. The sample was blood. The sequence came from a man aged 30 to 45 in good health. This chain connects TRBV27 to TRBJ1-6; D not resolved. The CDR3 nucleotides are TGTGCCAGCAGTTTATCCGTCGGGAGCCCTGCCTCACCCCTCCACTTT. It codes for CASSLSVGSPASPLHF.